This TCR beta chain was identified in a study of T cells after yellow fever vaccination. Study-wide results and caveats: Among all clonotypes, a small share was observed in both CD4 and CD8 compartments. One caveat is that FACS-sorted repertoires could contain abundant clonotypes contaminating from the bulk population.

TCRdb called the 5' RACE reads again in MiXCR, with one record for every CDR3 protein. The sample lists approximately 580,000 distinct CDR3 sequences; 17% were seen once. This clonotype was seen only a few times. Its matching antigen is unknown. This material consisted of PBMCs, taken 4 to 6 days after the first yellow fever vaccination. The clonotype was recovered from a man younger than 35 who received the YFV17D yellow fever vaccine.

The CDR3: CASSLWGSSYEQYV. The DNA for the CDR3 is TGTGCCAGCAGCTTGTGGGGAAGCTCCTACGAGCAGTACGTC. This sequence joins TRBV11-1 and TRBJ2-7; unclear D gene. Trimming shortened V by 3 bases and J by 0 bases, and 9 bases separated the two germline ends. Germline V gives CDR1 SGHAT, CDR2 FQDESV (reference sequence). This CDR3 contains 14 residues.